Presented here are 11 T cell receptor beta chains from one specimen sequenced in a study of blood T cell repertoires in COVID-19. Method: immunoSEQ multiplex PCR; TCRdb's copy keeps in-frame clones and lacks some. This sample has hundreds of thousands of clones; approximately 87% occur once, and the top ten carry about 2%. The specimen was peripheral blood. The receptors shown here come from a woman aged 45-65 years with acute or convalescent COVID-19.

The chain couples TRBV2 to TRBJ1-6; 11 bases line up with TRBD1. Germline V gene data show CDR1 as SNHLY and CDR2 as FYNNEI. The CDR3 is made up of 13 amino acids. After removal of 6 bases from V and 8 bases from J, the junction contained 0 bases not matched to a gene. CDR3 region: CASRGQGDSPLHF. The CDR3 coding sequence is TGTGCCAGCAGGGGACAGGGGGATTCACCCCTCCACTTT.

The chain links TRBV27 to TRBJ2-7, with TRBD1 matching 8 bases. V lost 6 bases, J lost 2 bases, and 12 bases stayed unmatched. CDR3 length equals 16 residues. The V gene's germline CDR1 is MNHEY and CDR2 SMNVEV (reference sequence). The CDR3 loop reads CASSRAGTGDAYEQYF. The CDR3 DNA follows: TGTGCCAGCAGCCGAGCCGGGACAGGCGACGCCTACGAGCAGTACTTC.

This CDR3 reads CATSLGGNTIYF. Here the CDR3 DNA reads TGTGCCACCAGCCTCGGAGGGAACACCATATATTTT. This chain connects TRBV15 to TRBJ1-3; no definite D call. Germline V gene lookup returns CDR1 LNHNV and CDR2 YYDKDF (reference sequence). The CDR3 has 12 residues. V lost 5 bases to trimming and J lost 7 bases, with 9 bases between them.

The rearrangement links TRBV27 to TRBJ1-1, with D unclear. Per the germline V gene, CDR1 is MNHEY and CDR2 is SMNVEV (reference sequence). This CDR3 has 13 residues. Trimming pared 7 bases from V and 1 base from J, leaving 10 bases between. The CDR3 DNA is TGTGCCAGCACATCCAACAGGAACACTGAAGCTTTCTTT. Translation gives CASTSNRNTEAFF.

The gene calls are TRBV18 and TRBJ2-7, with 9 nucleotides matching TRBD2. The V and J ends lost 3 bases and 0 bases, in that order; junction bases with no gene match: 12. CDR1 and CDR2 from the germline V gene are KGHSH and LQKENI. This CDR3 is built from 18 residues. DNA of the CDR3: TGTGCCAGCTCACCCCCAAGAGAAGCGGGAGGCCTCTCCTACGAGCAGTACTTC. Protein product: CASSPPREAGGLSYEQYF.

This clone is a singleton in its sample. The rearrangement uses TRBV12-5 and TRBJ1-4; TRBD1 is a possible D gene (6 bases). Germline CDR1 reads LGHNT; CDR2 reads FRNRAP. The CDR3 consists of 17 residues. V lost 4 bases and J lost 7, with 22 bases in between. The CDR3 bases are TGTGCTAGTGGTTCCCTATCCCAGGGGATACGCATTGAAAAACTGTTTTTT. Translating gives CASGSLSQGIRIEKLFF.

V gene TRBV27 combines with J gene TRBJ1-2, with TRBD1 matching 7 bases. V was clipped by 1 base and J by 3 bases; unmatched bases: 5. The germline V gene has CDR1 MNHEY and CDR2 SMNVEV (reference sequence). CDR3 length equals 15 residues. The DNA for the CDR3 is TGTGCCAGCAGTTTATGGGGGACAGAGGACTATGGCTACACCTTC. Its translation is CASSLWGTEDYGYTF.

There are a few counts of this clone. This rearrangement joins TRBV7-9 to TRBJ1-1; the D is unclear. Germline CDR1 and CDR2: SEHNR and FQNEAQ (reference sequence). This CDR3 comprises 14 residues. Trimming removed 5 bases from V and 0 bases from J, with 10 bases in between. The CDR3 protein is CASSAQTMNTEAFF. Written as DNA, the CDR3 is TGTGCCAGCAGCGCGCAAACCATGAACACTGAAGCTTTCTTT.

The sample holds a few counts of this clone. The chain uses TRBV18 and TRBJ1-5; 9 bases are a match to TRBD1. With V trimmed by 3 bases and J by 6 bases, 12 bases remained unmatched. The CDR3 covers 17 residues. Per the germline V gene, CDR1 is KGHSH and CDR2 is LQKENI. CDR3 sequence: CASSPQELGQGGQPQHF. The CDR3 DNA reads TGTGCCAGCTCACCCCAGGAGTTGGGACAGGGAGGTCAGCCCCAGCATTTT. Using reference TRBV18 and TRBJ1-5 for the parts outside the CDR3, the full variable domain is NAGVMQNPRHLVRRRGQEARLRCSPMKGHSHVYWYRQLPEEGLKFMVYLQKENIIDESGMPKERFSAEFPKEGPSILRIQQVVRGDSAAYFCASSPQELGQGGQPQHFGDGTRLSIL.

The rearrangement links TRBV3-1 (or the pseudogene TRBV3-2) to TRBJ2-3; 9 nucleotides align to TRBD1. CDR1 is LGHDT and CDR2 is YNNKEL in the germline V gene (reference sequence). The CDR3 is 16 residues long. Trimming at V came to 2 bases and at J to 3 bases, leaving 6 bases not matched to a gene. The CDR3 spells CASSQTGTGKTDTQYF. DNA of the CDR3: TGTGCCAGCAGCCAAACCGGGACAGGGAAAACAGATACGCAGTATTTT.

In its sample, this clone was seen once. J is TRBJ2-5 and V is TRBV27; D is unresolved. Between the trimmed V and J ends, which lost 3 bases and 3 bases, there was a span of 8 bases. Germline loops: CDR1 MNHEY, CDR2 SMNVEV (reference sequence). CDR3 size: 13 residues. CDR3 residues: CASSFLDKETQYF. The CDR3 coding sequence is TGTGCCAGCAGTTTTCTAGATAAAGAGACCCAGTACTTC.